Listed below are T cell receptor beta chains from one sample, sequenced in a study of technical replicates of blood from a few donors. TCRdb's table, derived via immunoSEQ multiplex PCR, lists solely in-frame clones and lacks some. The sample lists about 14,000 clones; approximately 81% were seen once. What was sequenced was PBMCs. The receptors originated from a human donor in good health. CDR3s include the opening cysteine and the closing phenylalanine or tryptophan. Fields, in order: J gene, D gene, V gene, clone size, CDR3 DNA, CDR3 protein. D genes are given only for firm matches. Size is stated for part of the rows, as once, few or many counts, or as a class when the clone is expanded.

j_gene: TRBJ2-5
d_gene: TRBD2
v_gene: TRBV5-6
abundance: NA
CDR3nt: TGTGCCAGCAGCCTCGAGGGTAGCGGGTACCAAGAGACCCAGTACTTC
CDR3aa: CASSLEGSGYQETQYF

j_gene: TRBJ1-1
d_gene: TRBD1
v_gene: TRBV2
abundance: few
CDR3nt: TGTGCCAGCAGCAAAGACAGGGAGAACACTGAAGCTTTCTTT
CDR3aa: CASSKDRENTEAFF

j_gene: TRBJ1-3
d_gene: NA
v_gene: TRBV7-8
abundance: NA
CDR3nt: TGTGCCAGCAGCTTAGCGTGGAGCTCTGGAAACACCATATATTTT
CDR3aa: CASSLAWSSGNTIYF

j_gene: TRBJ1-1
d_gene: NA
v_gene: TRBV5-4
abundance: few
CDR3nt: TGTGCCAGCACTAAAGTCGGGGAGAACACTGAAGCTTTCTTT
CDR3aa: CASTKVGENTEAFF

j_gene: TRBJ2-1
d_gene: NA
v_gene: TRBV2
abundance: NA
CDR3nt: TGTGCCAGCAGTTTTAGCAATGAGCAGTTCTTC
CDR3aa: CASSFSNEQFF

j_gene: TRBJ1-2
d_gene: NA
v_gene: TRBV10-3
abundance: NA
CDR3nt: TGTGCCATCAGTGAGTCGTACCAGTTGGTTGGCTACACCTTC
CDR3aa: CAISESYQLVGYTF

j_gene: TRBJ1-4
d_gene: TRBD1
v_gene: TRBV18
abundance: once
CDR3nt: TGTGCCAGCTCACAATCCGGGACAGGGACTAATGAAAAACTGTTTTTT
CDR3aa: CASSQSGTGTNEKLFF

j_gene: TRBJ1-2
d_gene: NA
v_gene: TRBV7-2
abundance: NA
CDR3nt: TGTGCCAGCAGCTTAAATAGGGGTGACTATGGCTACACCTTC
CDR3aa: CASSLNRGDYGYTF

j_gene: TRBJ2-7
d_gene: TRBD1
v_gene: TRBV4-1
abundance: few
CDR3nt: TGCGCCAGCAGCCAGGGACAGGGCGACGAGCAGTACTTC
CDR3aa: CASSQGQGDEQYF

j_gene: TRBJ1-5
d_gene: TRBD1
v_gene: TRBV19
abundance: few
CDR3nt: TGTGCCAGTAGTCGGACAGGGGATCAGCCCCAGCATTTT
CDR3aa: CASSRTGDQPQHF

j_gene: TRBJ1-1
d_gene: TRBD1
v_gene: TRBV6-1
abundance: NA
CDR3nt: TGTGCCAGCACGGGGACAGGGTCCCAAGCTTTCTTT
CDR3aa: CASTGTGSQAFF

j_gene: TRBJ2-1
d_gene: NA
v_gene: TRBV7-9
abundance: NA
CDR3nt: TGTGCCAGCAGCTTAAAAGGAGGCCTCGCGGAGTTCTTC
CDR3aa: CASSLKGGLAEFF

j_gene: TRBJ2-7
d_gene: NA
v_gene: TRBV2
abundance: NA
CDR3nt: TGTGCCAGCAGCCAACAGGGACCCTACGAGCAGTACTTC
CDR3aa: CASSQQGPYEQYF

j_gene: TRBJ1-5
d_gene: NA
v_gene: TRBV5-8
abundance: NA
CDR3nt: TGTGCCAGCAGCTTCGGGGGTAGTCAGCCCCAGCATTTT
CDR3aa: CASSFGGSQPQHF

j_gene: TRBJ2-6
d_gene: TRBD1
v_gene: TRBV18
abundance: NA
CDR3nt: TGTGCCAGCTCAGGTCAAGACAGGGGGCAATCGGTGGGGGCCAACGTCCTGACTTTC
CDR3aa: CASSGQDRGQSVGANVLTF

j_gene: TRBJ2-1
d_gene: TRBD2
v_gene: TRBV27
abundance: NA
CDR3nt: TGTGCCAGCAGTTTAGTAATTGGGACTAGCGGAAGCAATGAGCAGTTCTTC
CDR3aa: CASSLVIGTSGSNEQFF

j_gene: TRBJ2-5
d_gene: TRBD1
v_gene: TRBV19
abundance: NA
CDR3nt: TGTGCCAGTAGCCCGACAGGGGGCCAGAAGACCCAGTACTTC
CDR3aa: CASSPTGGQKTQYF

j_gene: TRBJ2-7
d_gene: NA
v_gene: TRBV7-2
abundance: NA
CDR3nt: TGTGCCAGCAGCCCCGGGGGAAATTTAGGCGAGCAGTACTTC
CDR3aa: CASSPGGNLGEQYF